This T cell receptor beta chain was sequenced in a study of human T cells and chemical hapten exposure. Time point given: pre-sensitization, week 0. Documented treatment: therapeutic diphenylcyclopropenone sensitization with weekly scalp DPC. Germline CDR1 is SGHTA and CDR2 is FQGNSA. The CDR3 loop spans 15 amino acids. Losses at the gene ends were 4 bases for V and 3 bases for J; bases not matched to a gene: 8. TCRdb re-called the RACE reads through MiXCR, storing one row per CDR3 protein. This table holds tens of thousands of distinct CDR3 sequences, about 10% found once. Source: whole blood, taken in connection with sensitization to the hapten diphenylcyclopropenone (DPC). The TCR originated in a woman between 50 and 59 years old with alopecia areata. Some clones in this sample may be carry-over from other donors' samples. This sequence joins TRBV7-2 and TRBJ1-1, with TRBD1 matching 7 bases. Written as DNA, the CDR3 is TGTGCCAGCAGCTCCGACCCCCAGGGGGACACTGAAGCTTTCTTT. This codes for CASSSDPQGDTEAFF.